The clone carrying this T cell receptor (beta chain) was observed a handful of times. This record belongs to a study of T cell repertoires in cytomegalovirus infection. This CDR3 contains 14 residues. The V and J ends lost 5 bases and 7 bases respectively, with 17 bases between them. Germline V gene sequence: CDR1 SGHTA, CDR2 FQGTGA. TCRdb re-called the reads with MiXCR, one entry per CDR3 protein. The table records some 320,000 distinct CDR3 sequences, around 9.5% of them present only once. This rearrangement joins TRBV7-3 to TRBJ1-1, with D perhaps matching TRBD1 (5 bases). The source of this sequence is a human donor in good health (CMV status not recorded). Some clones in this sample may be carry-over from other donors' samples. The sequenced sample was PBMCs. CDR3: CASSPGFTRGEAFF. The DNA of the CDR3 is TGTGCCAGCAGCCCCGGATTCACGAGGGGTGAAGCTTTCTTT.